Below, 6 T cell receptor beta chains from the same sample are listed, as sequenced in a study of blood T cells in healthy people across ages. The use of a sample-barcoded 5' primer and a J-beta primer mix characterized a second PCR of roughly 6 to 11 cycles. MiXCR, run by TCRdb on the 5' RACE reads, gives a single entry per CDR3 protein. The table records 1.5 million to 2 million distinct CDR3 sequences, roughly 28% of them present only once. Sample: blood. Receptor source: a woman in her thirties in good health.

The J gene is TRBJ2-7, the V gene TRBV6-6; perhaps TRBD1 as D (6 bases). The V end was cut by 11 bases, the J end by 6 bases, with 20 bases between. The CDR3 spans 13 residues. Per germline, CDR1 MNHNY and CDR2 SVGAGI (reference sequence). CDR3 loop: CACTTGRRGEQYF. In nucleotides, the CDR3 is TGTGCCTGCACTACAGGGCGTAGGGGCGAGCAGTACTTC.

V and J are TRBV5-6 and TRBJ2-3; D gene unclear. The germline CDR1 and CDR2 sequences are SGHDT and YYEEEE. The CDR3 sequence is 14 residues long. The ends were cut back, 1 base at V and 5 bases at J, with 11 bases in the middle. In DNA form, the CDR3 reads TGTGCCAGCAGCTTGAAGTCCTACGGAGATACGCAGTATTTT. Encoded protein: CASSLKSYGDTQYF.

The chain uses TRBV3-1 and TRBJ2-5; 11 nucleotides align to TRBD2. The CDR3 totals 17 residues. Unmatched junction bases numbered 5, after V lost 0 bases and J lost 2 bases. From germline, CDR1 is LGHDT and CDR2 YNNKEL (reference sequence). In DNA form, the CDR3 reads TGTGCCAGCAGCCAAGATAGGGTAGCGGGGGGGCAAGAGACCCAGTACTTC. Its protein product is CASSQDRVAGGQETQYF.

This clonotype has more than one count but fewer than ten. The rearrangement joins TRBV9 to TRBJ2-6; D is perhaps TRBD1 (6 bases). The CDR3 extends over 17 amino acids. Trimming took 1 base from V and 0 from J, leaving 11 bases between them. Germline-derived CDR1 and CDR2 are SGDLS and YYNGEE. In DNA form, the CDR3 reads TGTGCCAGCAGCGTAACAGGGACGAGCTCTGGGGCCAACGTCCTGACTTTC. Translating gives CASSVTGTSSGANVLTF.

The gene calls are TRBV2 and TRBJ1-6; 7 positions agree with TRBD1. V lost 4 bases to trimming and J lost 5 bases; unmatched junction nucleotides: 5. CDR3 size: 15 residues. Germline assignment: CDR1 SNHLY and CDR2 FYNNEI. The CDR3 DNA reads TGTGCCAGCAGTGGCCCGACAGGGAATAATTCACCCCTCCACTTT. Its translation: CASSGPTGNNSPLHF.

This clonotype appeared a few times. V and J are TRBV27 and TRBJ1-2, with D possibly TRBD1 on 5 matching bases. The CDR3 is 12 amino acids. CDR1 is MNHEY, CDR2 SMNVEV, per germline (reference sequence). V dropped 5 bases and J dropped 2 bases, with 6 bases sitting between them. CDR3 DNA: TGTGCCAGCAGTAAGGGGAACTATGGCTACACCTTC. This encodes CASSKGNYGYTF.